Below, 25 T cell receptor beta chains from the same sample are listed, as sequenced in a study of beta chain features in type 1 diabetes. The authors reverse transcribed all of the isolated RNA, so sequencing captured expressed TCRB transcripts. Profiling relied on immunoSEQ multiplex PCR, and the TCRdb table lists in-frame clones only, not all of them. The sample has under 150,000 clones, 48% seen once. The specimen was Tregs from blood. The receptors originated from a young man in good health.

J is TRBJ2-1 and V is TRBV5-4; 9 bases match TRBD2. This CDR3 comprises 15 residues. CDR1 and CDR2 (germline): SGHNT, YYREEE (reference sequence). V was pared by 0 bases and J by 4 bases, with 2 bases of the junction left unmatched. The CDR3 reads CASSLGLAAYNEQFF. The CDR3, as DNA: TGTGCCAGCAGCTTGGGACTAGCGGCATACAATGAGCAGTTCTTC.

V gene TRBV18 combines with J gene TRBJ2-1, with TRBD2 matching over 15 bases. The germline V gene encodes CDR1 KGHSH and CDR2 LQKENI. V lost 4 bases and J lost 7; bases outside the gene matches: 8. The CDR3 runs to 17 residues. The CDR3 loop is CASSLGTSGRRPNEQFF. The CDR3 region has the DNA TGTGCCAGCTCACTGGGGACTAGCGGGAGGAGGCCTAATGAGCAGTTCTTC.

The genes are TRBV18 and TRBJ2-5; TRBD1 aligns across 10 bases. The assigned J gene may be wrong: the sequence end matches TRBJ2-7 better. Per germline, CDR1 KGHSH and CDR2 LQKENI. The CDR3 has 17 amino acids. The CDR3 region is CASSLQGPGTGAYEQYF. CDR3 in DNA: TGTGCCAGCTCACTCCAGGGTCCGGGGACAGGGGCGTACGAGCAGTACTTC.

The chain employs TRBV19 and TRBJ2-7; 11 positions match TRBD1. The V and J ends lost 6 bases and 0 bases, in that order; junction bases with no gene match: 4. The CDR3 is 15 amino acids. CDR1 LNHDA and CDR2 SQIVND come from the germline V gene (reference sequence). CDR3 sequence (DNA): TGTGCCAGTAGGAGGGGACAGGGGGACTCCTACGAGCAGTACTTC. Translated, it gives CASRRGQGDSYEQYF.

The gene calls are TRBV2 and TRBJ2-7, with D possibly TRBD1 on 6 matching bases. Trimming took off 1 base at V and 2 bases at J, with 9 bases between the two ends. The CDR3 contains 14 residues. Looked up from germline, CDR1 is SNHLY and CDR2 is FYNNEI. The CDR3 sequence: CASSEGDRTYEQYF. CDR3 DNA sequence: TGTGCCAGCAGTGAAGGTGACAGGACCTACGAGCAGTACTTC.

This chain links TRBV2 with TRBJ1-2; D gene uncertain. CDR3 length: 15 residues. Germline values: CDR1 SNHLY, CDR2 FYNNEI. Trimming removed 6 bases at V and 4 bases at J, with 18 bases between. The CDR3 coding sequence is TGTGCCAGCAGCTCGGGGAGGGCCGGTGGCTATGGCTACACCTTC. Amino acids: CASSSGRAGGYGYTF.

The gene calls are TRBV5-1 and TRBJ2-5; 14 positions agree with TRBD2. The length of the CDR3 is 14 residues. Germline-derived CDR1 and CDR2 are SGHRS and YFSETQ. After removal of 9 bases from V and 4 bases from J, the junction contained 5 bases not matched to a gene. In nucleotides, the CDR3 is TGCGCCACCCGAGGGACTAGCGGGGGAGAGACCCAGTACTTC. It translates to CATRGTSGGETQYF.

The chain joins TRBV29-1 to TRBJ2-3; 8 nucleotides align to TRBD1. Germline-derived CDR1 and CDR2 are SQVTM and ANQGSEA. The ends lost 5 bases at V and 4 bases at J; junction bases unmatched: 5. This CDR3 comprises 13 residues. The DNA of the CDR3 is TGCAGCGTTAGGACAGGGACCTCAGATACGCAGTATTTT. It translates to CSVRTGTSDTQYF.

This clone was picked up a small number of times. The gene calls are TRBV4-1 and TRBJ2-7; 9 nucleotides match TRBD1. This CDR3 spans 14 amino acids. From germline, CDR1 is MGHRA and CDR2 YSYEKL. The V segment lost 4 bases and the J segment 5 bases; nucleotides outside the gene matches: 6. The CDR3 DNA reads as TGCGCCAGCAGCCGGGGACAGGGTTTGAACGAGCAGTACTTC. It specifies CASSRGQGLNEQYF.

This clone was counted only a few times. The V and J genes are TRBV7-8 and TRBJ1-4; D is unresolved. The CDR3 totals 15 residues. Per germline, CDR1 SGHVS and CDR2 FQNEAQ. V dropped 1 base and J dropped 7 bases, with 13 bases sitting between them. The CDR3, as DNA: TGTGCCAGCAGCTTAGGGCGGAGGGTTGGTGAAAAACTGTTTTTT. Protein product: CASSLGRRVGEKLFF.

The J gene is TRBJ2-7, the V gene TRBV9; 8 positions agree with TRBD2. The CDR3 consists of 13 residues. V was pared by 3 bases and J by 8 bases, with 7 bases of the junction left unmatched. Looked up from germline, CDR1 is SGDLS and CDR2 is YYNGEE. The CDR3 region is CASSGSGGGKQYF. The CDR3, as DNA: TGTGCCAGCAGCGGATCGGGGGGGGGAAAGCAGTACTTC. Full variable domain (rest looked up from reference TRBV9 and TRBJ2-7): DSGVTQTPKHLITATGQRVTLRCSPRSGDLSVYWYQQSLDQGLQFLIQYYNGEERAKGNILERFSAQQFPDLHSELNLSSLELGDSALYFCASSGSGGGKQYFGPGTRLTVT.

This clone was counted a few times. The V and J genes are TRBV7-2 and TRBJ1-2, with D perhaps TRBD1 (6 bases). The CDR3 contains 15 residues. The V end was cut by 5 bases, the J end by 4 bases, with 17 bases between. Germline loops: CDR1 SGHTA, CDR2 FQGNSA. CDR3 amino acids: CASSPQGSRVYGYTF. The CDR3 DNA sequence: TGTGCCAGCAGCCCACAGGGAAGTCGGGTCTATGGCTACACCTTC.

The V and J genes are TRBV29-1 and TRBJ2-1; no clear D gene. Trimming removed 4 bases at V and 7 bases at J, with 14 bases between. Per germline, CDR1 SQVTM and CDR2 ANQGSEA. The CDR3 is 13 amino acids. The CDR3 here is CSVGSLRVNEQFF. The DNA for the CDR3 is TGCAGCGTTGGGAGTCTCCGAGTGAATGAGCAGTTCTTC.

V is TRBV28 and J is TRBJ2-7; TRBD2 agrees at 10 bases. The CDR3 is 13 amino acids. Trimming cost V 5 bases and J 2 bases; bases outside gene matches: 0. Germline V gives CDR1 MDHEN, CDR2 SYDVKM. The chain's CDR3 is CASSSGRAYEQYF. The CDR3 DNA follows: TGTGCCAGCAGTAGCGGGAGGGCCTACGAGCAGTACTTC.

The genes are TRBV19 and TRBJ2-3; a possible D gene is TRBD2 (5 bases). The V gene's germline CDR1 is LNHDA and CDR2 SQIVND (reference sequence). Trimming stripped 5 bases from V and 4 bases from J, with 10 bases between. The CDR3 consists of 13 residues. CDR3 nucleotides: TGTGCCAGTAGTCCCCCGGGATCAGATACGCAGTATTTT. Translating it yields CASSPPGSDTQYF.

The genes are TRBV2 and TRBJ2-3; weak D call: TRBD2 (6 bases). Trimming shortened V by 6 bases and J by 5 bases, and 9 bases separated the two germline ends. CDR3 length equals 12 residues. Germline CDR1 is SNHLY and CDR2 is FYNNEI. In nucleotides, the CDR3 is TGTGCCAGCAGGGATAGCGGAGATACGCAGTATTTT. Translating gives CASRDSGDTQYF. The complete variable domain, with remaining parts taken from reference TRBV2 and TRBJ2-3, reads EPEVTQTPSHQVTQMGQEVILRCVPISNHLYFYWYRQILGQKVEFLVSFYNNEISEKSEIFDDQFSVERPDGSNFTLKIRSTKLEDSAMYFCASRDSGDTQYFGPGTRLTVL.

This chain links TRBV19 with TRBJ2-3, with D possibly matching TRBD1 (6 bases). CDR3 size: 14 residues. Germline V gene lookup returns CDR1 LNHDA and CDR2 SQIVND (reference sequence). Trimming removed 3 bases from V and 6 bases from J, with 13 bases in between. CDR3 sequence: CASSMTGTLDTQYF. In DNA form, the CDR3 reads TGTGCCAGTAGTATGACAGGCACCCTGGATACGCAGTATTTT.

The chain employs TRBV6-5 and TRBJ1-2; TRBD1 is a possible D gene (6 bases). This CDR3 has 16 amino acids. The germline V and J ends were trimmed by 4 bases and 1 base, with 16 bases remaining between them. The germline CDR1 and CDR2 sequences are MNHEY and SVGAGI. The CDR3 sequence is CASSSWTADINYGYTF. For the CDR3, the DNA is TGTGCCAGCAGTTCCTGGACAGCCGATATTAACTATGGCTACACCTTC.

This clone came up a few times. V usage is TRBV29-1 and J usage is TRBJ1-4, with D maybe TRBD1 (5 bases). The CDR3 runs to 16 residues. V lost 7 bases, J lost 0 bases, and 18 bases lay in between. CDR1 is SQVTM and CDR2 is ANQGSEA in the germline V gene. The CDR3 reads CSGGFVEGPTNEKLFF. The CDR3 DNA sequence: TGCAGCGGGGGTTTCGTGGAGGGGCCAACTAATGAAAAACTGTTTTTT.

The V and J genes are TRBV5-4 and TRBJ2-5; 11 bases align to TRBD1. The CDR3 consists of 19 residues. From germline, CDR1 is SGHNT and CDR2 YYREEE (reference sequence). V lost 4 bases, J lost 4 bases, and 18 bases stayed unmatched. CDR3 sequence: CASSQDAWGTGGVRETQYF. CDR3 bases: TGTGCCAGCAGCCAAGACGCCTGGGGGACAGGGGGGGTTAGAGAGACCCAGTACTTC.

This sequence joins TRBV6-5 and TRBJ2-7; D is undetermined. The germline CDR1 and CDR2 sequences are MNHEY and SVGAGI. The germline V and J ends were trimmed by 6 bases and 5 bases, with 8 bases remaining between them. The CDR3 sequence is 11 residues long. CDR3 loop: CASSLRNEQYF. CDR3 coding DNA: TGTGCCAGCAGCCTTAGAAACGAGCAGTACTTC.

This sequence joins TRBV7-2 and TRBJ2-7; 9 positions match TRBD2. V was clipped by 0 bases and J by 5 bases; unmatched bases: 2. Germline CDR1 reads SGHTA; CDR2 reads FQGNSA. The CDR3 covers 14 residues. CDR3 bases: TGTGCCAGCAGCTTAGCTAGCGGGAGCGACGAGCAGTACTTC. Residues: CASSLASGSDEQYF.

The table lists this clone with a few counts. The V gene is TRBV11-1, the J gene TRBJ2-1; 14 bases are a match to TRBD2. Per germline, CDR1 SGHAT and CDR2 FQDESV (reference sequence). The CDR3 is made up of 15 amino acids. The ends lost 6 bases at V and 9 bases at J; junction bases unmatched: 7. The CDR3 sequence: CASRPGLAGVGEQFF. The CDR3 DNA follows: TGTGCCAGCAGGCCGGGACTAGCGGGGGTCGGTGAGCAGTTCTTC. Full variable domain (remainder filled in from reference TRBV11-1 and TRBJ2-1): EAEVAQSPRYKITEKSQAVAFWCDPISGHATLYWYRQILGQGPELLVQFQDESVVDDSQLPKDRFSAERLKGVDSTLKIQPAELGDSAMYLCASRPGLAGVGEQFFGPGTRLTVL.

The chain uses TRBV28 and TRBJ1-2; 9 bases fit TRBD1. The V gene end was trimmed by 3 bases and the J gene end by 7 bases; junction bases not matched to a gene: 3. The germline V gene has CDR1 MDHEN and CDR2 SYDVKM. The CDR3 consists of 13 residues. As DNA, the CDR3 is TGTGCCAGCAGTTTCCCGGGACAGGGTGGCTACACCTTC. Residues: CASSFPGQGGYTF.

As concerns this clone: The same CDR3 can be traced to other DNA sequences in this sample. The V gene is TRBV27, the J gene TRBJ2-7; D is perhaps TRBD1 (6 bases). The CDR3 is made up of 12 amino acids. Germline V lookup: CDR1 MNHEY, CDR2 SMNVEV (reference sequence). With 5 bases removed from V and 3 bases from J, the gap between germline ends came to 8 bases. The CDR3 nucleotides read TGTGCCAGCAGTCCACAGGGCTACGAGCAGTACTTC. Protein product: CASSPQGYEQYF.